A selection of T cell receptor beta chains follows, all from one sample in a study of spatial heterogeneity in lung cancer. A single record per CDR3 protein comes from TCRdb applying MiXCR to the 5' RACE reads. The sample consists of approximately 92,000 distinct CDR3 sequences, approximately 12% of them appearing once. Specimen: PBMCs, collected at surgery. Every receptor here comes from a male donor with early-stage non-small cell lung cancer. The CDR3 runs from the conserved cysteine through the conserved F or W. The D gene is left open where the match is weak.

cdr3_aa j_call v_call d_call
CASNLGLAGVGSTDTQYF TRBJ2-3 TRBV5-4 TRBD2
CASSQDRGGRSPLHF TRBJ1-6 TRBV4-2 NA
CSANQDRGRAFF TRBJ1-1 TRBV20-1 TRBD1
CASRDPRGTDTQYF TRBJ2-3 TRBV7-2 NA
CASSLGASAEAFF TRBJ1-1 TRBV7-2 NA
CASTPSSGANVLTF TRBJ2-6 TRBV7-2 NA
CASRKSPGQEETQYF TRBJ2-5 TRBV21-1 NA
CSARGQGGRGNEQFF TRBJ2-1 TRBV20-1 TRBD2
CASSLGWGNQPQHF TRBJ1-5 TRBV11-2 NA
CASSLEFSSNEQFF TRBJ2-1 TRBV7-2 NA
CASSLGAGDDEQYF TRBJ2-7 TRBV5-1 NA
CASSQGQGNQPQHF TRBJ1-5 TRBV4-3 NA
CASSAGTGPYQPQHF TRBJ1-5 TRBV5-5 TRBD1
CASSLGLGDTQYF TRBJ2-3 TRBV11-2 NA
CASSPMGQAGTDTQYF TRBJ2-3 TRBV5-1 NA
CASSGTSGGDTQYF TRBJ2-3 TRBV5-5 TRBD2
CASRVSSGANVLTF TRBJ2-6 TRBV7-6 NA
CASTLGRGNQPQHF TRBJ1-5 TRBV19 NA
CASSLEESNEQFF TRBJ2-1 TRBV7-9 NA
CASRTGGVSTDTQYF TRBJ2-3 TRBV28 TRBD1
CASSSAGGWNEQFF TRBJ2-1 TRBV7-3 TRBD2
CASSLDRPTGYNEQFF TRBJ2-1 TRBV11-3 TRBD1
CASSPAGVKNIQYF TRBJ2-4 TRBV18 TRBD2
CASSTTGGYRNDEQYF TRBJ2-7 TRBV2 TRBD1
CSASWGVDEKLFF TRBJ1-4 TRBV20-1 NA
CASSFSSRVPEETQYF TRBJ2-5 TRBV7-9 NA
CAITVGGDGDTQYF TRBJ2-3 TRBV10-3 TRBD2
CASTTGTGYGYTF TRBJ1-2 TRBV6-6 NA
CASSQGDRGQSNEKLFF TRBJ1-4 TRBV4-2 TRBD1